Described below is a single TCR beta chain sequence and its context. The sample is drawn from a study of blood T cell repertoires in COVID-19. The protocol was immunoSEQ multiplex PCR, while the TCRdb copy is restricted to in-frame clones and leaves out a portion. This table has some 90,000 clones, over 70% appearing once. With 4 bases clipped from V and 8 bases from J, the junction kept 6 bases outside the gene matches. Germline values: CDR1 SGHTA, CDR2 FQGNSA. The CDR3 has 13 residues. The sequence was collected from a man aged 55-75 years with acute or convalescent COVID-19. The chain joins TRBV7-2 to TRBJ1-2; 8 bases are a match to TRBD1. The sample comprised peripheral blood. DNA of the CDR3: TGTGCCAGCAGCTCGTGGACAGGGTACGGCTACACCTTC. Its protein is CASSSWTGYGYTF.